Presented here are 5 T cell receptor beta chains from one specimen sequenced in a study of breast tumors, draining lymph nodes, adjacent tissues. TCRdb reprocessed the multiplex PCR reads via MiXCR and lists one record per CDR3 protein. The sample holds tens of thousands of distinct CDR3 sequences, approximately 29% seen once. Breast cancer patients provided tissue from their axillary draining lymph nodes. Source material: axillary lymph node tissue. Receptor source: a female donor with breast cancer. Some clones in this sample may be carry-over from other donors' samples.

This clonotype was counted ten times or more. The chain has TRBV7-9 and TRBJ2-3; D not certain. CDR3 length: 14 amino acids. The germline CDR1 and CDR2 sequences are SEHNR and FQNEAQ (reference sequence). Deletions cut 1 base from V and 5 bases from J, with 10 bases between. The CDR3 sequence: CASSLVGFGDTQYF. In DNA form, the CDR3 reads TGTGCCAGCAGCTTAGTTGGTTTTGGAGATACGCAGTATTTT.

This clonotype was detected ten times or more. The V and J genes are TRBV4-1 and TRBJ2-7; 10 positions match TRBD2. The junction had 12 bases not matched to a gene; V was cut back by 1 base and J by 3 bases. The CDR3 spans 18 residues. CDR1 MGHRA and CDR2 YSYEKL come from the germline V gene. CDR3 bases: TGCGCCAGCAGCCAAGGTCTAGGACTAGCGGAGGACCTCTACGAGCAGTACTTC. This encodes CASSQGLGLAEDLYEQYF.

This clonotype was detected many times. The V and J genes are TRBV5-6 and TRBJ1-3, with unresolved D. Germline loops: CDR1 SGHDT, CDR2 YYEEEE. This CDR3 spans 14 amino acids. V was shortened by 5 bases and J by 0 bases, with 9 bases between the two germline ends. The CDR3 loop is CASRPGLSGNTIYF. CDR3 nucleotide sequence: TGTGCCAGCAGACCGGGCCTCTCTGGAAACACCATATATTTT.

This clonotype was counted at least ten times. V and J are TRBV7-3 and TRBJ2-1; 7 nucleotides agree with TRBD2. From germline, CDR1 is SGHTA and CDR2 FQGTGA. V shed 2 bases, J shed 0 bases, and the junction held 7 bases outside the gene matches. The CDR3 has 17 residues. The CDR3 bases are TGTGCCAGCAGCTTATCGCTAGGGAGGGCCTCCTACAATGAGCAGTTCTTC. Translating gives CASSLSLGRASYNEQFF. Full variable domain (rest looked up from reference TRBV7-3 and TRBJ2-1): GAGVSQTPSNKVTEKGKYVELRCDPISGHTALYWYRQSLGQGPEFLIYFQGTGAADDSGLPNDRFFAVRPEGSVSTLKIQRTERGDSAVYLCASSLSLGRASYNEQFFGPGTRLTVL.

Remarks on this clonotype: Because the CDR3 is missing its conserved closing phenylalanine or tryptophan, this is likely a read error. The chain recombines TRBV20-1 with TRBJ1-2; D possibly corresponds to TRBD1 (6 bases). The CDR3 totals 15 residues. From germline, CDR1 is DFQATT and CDR2 SNEGSKA (reference sequence). CDR3 in amino acids: CSARGQTQSNYGYTL. Written as DNA, the CDR3 is TGCAGCGCTAGAGGACAGACGCAGTCTAACTATGGCTACACCCTC.